This entry lists 25 T cell receptor beta chains sequenced from one sample in a study of T cell responses to AZD1222 COVID-19 vaccine. Using immunoSEQ multiplex PCR, the repertoire was profiled, and TCRdb retains in-frame clones only, with some absent. The table has roughly 150,000 clones, about 91% seen once. The sample in question was peripheral blood, obtained on day 0 of AZD1222 vaccination. These receptors were collected from an adult in good health.

In this sample, this clone turned up once. The chain has TRBV6-5 and TRBJ1-2; D remains unclear. The germline V gene encodes CDR1 MNHEY and CDR2 SVGAGI. The CDR3 consists of 12 residues. V was shortened by 5 bases and J by 8 bases, with 12 bases between the two germline ends. CDR3 in amino acids: CASSPLGGGYTF. In nucleotides, the CDR3 is TGTGCCAGCAGTCCGTTAGGCGGCGGCTACACCTTC.

The CDR3 sequence is CASSLGPGQVNEQFF. Here the CDR3 DNA reads TGTGCCAGCAGCTTAGGACCGGGACAGGTCAATGAGCAGTTCTTC. V is TRBV7-6 and J is TRBJ2-1, with TRBD1 identical over 8 bases. This CDR3 is 15 amino acids long. The germline V gene has CDR1 SGHVS and CDR2 FNYEAQ. V trimming: 1 base; J trimming: 6 bases; junction bases outside the gene matches: 5. Supplemented by reference TRBV7-6 and TRBJ2-1, the full variable domain reads GAGVSQSPRYKVTKRGQDVALRCDPISGHVSLYWYRQALGQGPEFLTYFNYEAQQDKSGLPNDRFSAERPEGSISTLTIQRTEQRDSAMYRCASSLGPGQVNEQFFGPGTRLTVL.

This clone was seen a handful of times. The V and J genes are TRBV28 and TRBJ1-2; no firm D call. V was pared by 6 bases and J by 5 bases, with 13 bases between. The CDR3 contains 13 residues. The germline V gene has CDR1 MDHEN and CDR2 SYDVKM. The chain's CDR3 is CASSLYKIYGYTF. The DNA of the CDR3 is TGTGCCAGCAGCCTTTACAAAATTTATGGCTACACCTTC.

The chain uses TRBV7-2 and TRBJ2-1; D could derive from TRBD1 or TRBD2 (5 bases each). Germline CDR1 SGHTA, CDR2 FQGNSA. V shed 2 bases and J shed 15 bases, with 23 bases lying between them. CDR3 length equals 15 residues. DNA of the CDR3: TGTGCCAGCAGCTTAAGTGGAGACCTCGGGACCACTCCGTTCTTC. As protein: CASSLSGDLGTTPFF.

The chain links TRBV21-1 to TRBJ2-3; the D call of TRBD1 is as the table states it, not checked on the DNA. TRBV21-1 corresponds to a pseudogene. The CDR3 length is 14 residues. Here the CDR3 reads CASSKDGATDTQYF. CDR3 sequence (DNA): TGTGCCAGCAGCAAAGATGGGGCCACAGATACGCAGTATTTT.

The V and J genes are TRBV29-1 and TRBJ2-5; D possibly corresponds to TRBD2 (5 bases). This CDR3 has 11 amino acids. Germline V CDR1 and CDR2: SQVTM, ANQGSEA. The CDR3 DNA follows: TGCAGTGCTACGGGCGGGGAGACCCAGTACTTC. Its translation is CSATGGETQYF.

The rearrangement joins TRBV25-1 to TRBJ1-1; 7 bases align to TRBD1. CDR1 and CDR2 from the germline V gene are MGHDK and SYGVNS. The CDR3 is 15 residues long. V lost 1 base, J lost 0 bases, and 2 bases stayed unmatched. CDR3 amino acids: CASSEWRGLNTEAFF. The CDR3 coding sequence is TGTGCCAGCAGTGAATGGAGGGGGCTGAACACTGAAGCTTTCTTT.

The J gene is TRBJ1-2, the V gene TRBV11-3; no reliable D call. With 0 bases removed from V and 4 bases from J, the gap between germline ends came to 12 bases. The CDR3 totals 15 residues. Germline values: CDR1 SGHNT, CDR2 YENEEA. The CDR3 here is CASSLDRNRPYGYTF. CDR3 bases: TGTGCCAGCAGCTTAGATAGGAACAGACCCTATGGCTACACCTTC.

This sequence joins TRBV11-2 and TRBJ2-5, with TRBD2 as a possible D gene (6 bases). Germline CDR1 SGHAT, CDR2 FQNNGV. The CDR3 is made up of 15 amino acids. V was trimmed by 1 base and J by 7 bases, leaving 16 bases between them. DNA for the CDR3: TGTGCCAGCAGCTTAGGAATAGTGGGGGGTGGGACCCAGTACTTC. It translates to CASSLGIVGGGTQYF.

The rearrangement links TRBV11-2 to TRBJ1-1; D ambiguous. CDR1 SGHAT and CDR2 FQNNGV come from the germline V gene. The CDR3 length is 12 residues. V was pared by 4 bases and J by 5 bases, with 8 bases between. The CDR3 loop is CASSSVGTEAFF. The CDR3 coding sequence is TGTGCCAGCAGCTCCGTGGGAACTGAAGCTTTCTTT. Full variable domain (missing parts from reference TRBV11-2 and TRBJ1-1): EAGVAQSPRYKIIEKRQSVAFWCNPISGHATLYWYQQILGQGPKLLIQFQNNGVVDDSQLPKDRFSAERLKGVDSTLKIQPAKLEDSAVYLCASSSVGTEAFFGQGTRLTVV.

This clone was observed once. The rearrangement links TRBV18 to TRBJ1-1; possible D gene TRBD1, 6 bases. The V gene lost 4 bases and the J gene lost 7 bases, with 19 bases spanning the gap. Germline V lookup: CDR1 KGHSH, CDR2 LQKENI. The length of the CDR3 is 15 residues. CDR3 DNA: TGTGCCAGCTCACTCAAAGGGGCAGGGGTCATTGAAGCTTTCTTT. Translating it yields CASSLKGAGVIEAFF.

V is TRBV20-1 and J is TRBJ1-1; no definite D call. The CDR3 covers 11 residues. Germline V CDR1 and CDR2: DFQATT, SNEGSKA (reference sequence). The ends were cut back, 5 bases at V and 3 bases at J, with 7 bases in the middle. The CDR3 bases are TGCAGTGCTGAGAAAGACACTGAAGCTTTCTTT. Encoded protein: CSAEKDTEAFF.

The chain employs TRBV5-4 and TRBJ1-2; tentative D call: TRBD1 (5 bases). The germline gives CDR1 SGHNT, CDR2 YYREEE (reference sequence). This CDR3 contains 13 residues. V was shortened by 3 bases and J by 8 bases, with 14 bases between the two germline ends. CDR3 protein: CASSWEQVSGYTF. DNA for the CDR3: TGTGCCAGCAGCTGGGAACAGGTCTCAGGCTACACCTTC.

V usage is TRBV3-1 (or the pseudogene TRBV3-2) and J usage is TRBJ1-3; TRBD1 agrees at 9 bases. The CDR3 is 16 amino acids. V lost 4 bases, J lost 6 bases, and 10 bases stayed unmatched. Germline V CDR1 and CDR2: LGHDT, YNNKEL (reference sequence). The CDR3 sequence is CASSPVARDRVNTIYF. The CDR3 DNA follows: TGTGCCAGCAGCCCAGTTGCCCGGGACAGGGTAAACACCATATATTTT.

This clone has a handful of counts. The V and J genes are TRBV21-1 and TRBJ1-5. TRBV21-1 is deemed a pseudogene. The CDR3 runs 13 residues. The CDR3 reads CASSTLQNQPQHF. CDR3 coding DNA: TGTGCCAGCAGCACCCTCCAAAATCAGCCCCAGCATTTT.

The CDR3 region is CASSLGGTSNEKLFF. CDR3 sequence (DNA): TGTGCCAGCAGCTTAGGGGGGACGTCTAATGAAAAACTGTTTTTT. V gene TRBV7-9 combines with J gene TRBJ1-4; D is possibly TRBD1 (5 bases). The CDR3 is 15 amino acids. CDR1 is SEHNR and CDR2 is FQNEAQ in the germline V gene (reference sequence). The germline V and J ends were trimmed by 1 base and 3 bases, with 9 bases remaining between them.

The chain recombines TRBV18 with TRBJ2-1; 11 bases match TRBD2. Germline CDR1 is KGHSH and CDR2 is LQKENI. Unmatched junction bases numbered 2, after V lost 5 bases and J lost 2 bases. The CDR3 has 15 amino acids. CDR3 loop: CASSVAGGPYNEQFF. The CDR3 region has the DNA TGTGCCAGCTCAGTAGCGGGAGGGCCCTACAATGAGCAGTTCTTC.

The V gene is TRBV5-4, the J gene TRBJ1-1; D not resolved. CDR1 SGHNT and CDR2 YYREEE come from the germline V gene (reference sequence). The CDR3 has 15 amino acids. V dropped 1 base and J dropped 2 bases, with 12 bases sitting between them. CDR3 in amino acids: CASSLSGRSNTEAFF. The CDR3 region has the DNA TGTGCCAGCAGCTTGTCGGGGAGAAGTAACACTGAAGCTTTCTTT.

The chain links TRBV18 to TRBJ1-1, with D possibly matching TRBD1 (5 bases). Germline V gene data show CDR1 as KGHSH and CDR2 as LQKENI. The CDR3 is made up of 14 amino acids. Deletions cut 3 bases from V and 6 bases from J, with 14 bases between. The chain's CDR3 is CASSPPRGFAEAFF. As DNA, the CDR3 is TGTGCCAGCTCACCCCCCCGGGGGTTTGCTGAAGCTTTCTTT.

The chain has TRBV30 and TRBJ1-1; 8 bases are shared with TRBD1. CDR1 and CDR2 (germline): GTSNPN, SVGIG (reference sequence). The CDR3 runs 10 residues. CDR3 bases: TGTGCGGAGGGACAGGTCGAAGCTTTCTTT. It codes for CAEGQVEAFF.

V is TRBV20-1 and J is TRBJ1-2; D not resolved. Germline V gene sequence: CDR1 DFQATT, CDR2 SNEGSKA (reference sequence). There are 13 residues in the CDR3. Trimming removed 3 bases at V and 0 bases at J, with 8 bases between. The DNA for the CDR3 is TGCAGTGCTAGTACCAGCGCTAACTATGGCTACACCTTC. Its translation: CSASTSANYGYTF.

The rearrangement links TRBV6-5 to TRBJ2-5, with D possibly being TRBD1 (6 bases). In germline, CDR1 is MNHEY, CDR2 SVGAGI. The V end was cut by 5 bases, the J end by 4 bases, with 14 bases between. The CDR3 is made up of 14 amino acids. CDR3 residues: CASSTYDRSETQYF. The CDR3 DNA is TGTGCCAGCAGTACCTACGACAGGTCAGAGACCCAGTACTTC.

The chain is built from TRBV24-1 and TRBJ2-1; D not resolved. The CDR3 contains 11 residues. Germline V gene sequence: CDR1 KGHDR, CDR2 SFDVKD. The V end lost 4 bases, the J end lost 15 bases, and 12 bases lay between the germline ends. CDR3 protein: CATSDQVDTFF. The CDR3, as DNA: TGTGCCACCAGTGACCAAGTGGATACGTTCTTC.

The CDR3 here is CASSTQGGNQPQHF. The CDR3 nucleotides are TGTGCCAGCAGTACCCAGGGTGGCAATCAGCCCCAGCATTTT. This sequence joins TRBV6-5 and TRBJ1-5, with D tentatively TRBD1 (5 bases). Germline assignment: CDR1 MNHEY and CDR2 SVGAGI. V lost 5 bases and J 2 bases, leaving 10 bases between the germline ends. The CDR3 is 14 residues long.

This chain's CDR3 is CASSQALSSGNTIYF. CDR3 nucleotide sequence: TGTGCCAGCAGCCAAGCATTAAGCTCTGGAAACACCATATATTTT. V gene TRBV3-1 (or the pseudogene TRBV3-2) combines with J gene TRBJ1-3; D remains unclear. V was shortened by 1 base and J by 0 bases, with 7 bases between the two germline ends. CDR1 LGHDT and CDR2 YNNKEL come from the germline V gene (reference sequence). CDR3 length: 15 amino acids.